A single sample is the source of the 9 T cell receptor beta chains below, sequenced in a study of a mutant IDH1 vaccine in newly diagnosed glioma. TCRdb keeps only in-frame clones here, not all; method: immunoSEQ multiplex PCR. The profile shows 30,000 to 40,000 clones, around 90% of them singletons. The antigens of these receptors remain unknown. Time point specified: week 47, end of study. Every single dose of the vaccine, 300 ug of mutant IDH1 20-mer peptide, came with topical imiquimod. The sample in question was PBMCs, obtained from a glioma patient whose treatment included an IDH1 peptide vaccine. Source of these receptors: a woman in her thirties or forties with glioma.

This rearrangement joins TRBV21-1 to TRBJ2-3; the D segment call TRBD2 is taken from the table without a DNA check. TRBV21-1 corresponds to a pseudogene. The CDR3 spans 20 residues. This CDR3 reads CASRAWGGLKPHRSLCSQYF. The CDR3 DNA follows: TGTGCCAGCAGAGCTTGGGGTGGACTAAAACCCCACCGTTCGTTGTGTTCGCAGTATTTT.

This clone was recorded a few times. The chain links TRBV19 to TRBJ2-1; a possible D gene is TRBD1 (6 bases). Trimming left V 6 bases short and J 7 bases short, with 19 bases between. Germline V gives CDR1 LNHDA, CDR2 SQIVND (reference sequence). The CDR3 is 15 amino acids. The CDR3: CASSSGQTRWNEQFF. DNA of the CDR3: TGTGCCAGTAGCTCCGGACAGACCCGGTGGAATGAGCAGTTCTTC. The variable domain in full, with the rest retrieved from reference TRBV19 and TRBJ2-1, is DGGITQSPKYLFRKEGQNVTLSCEQNLNHDAMYWYRQDPGQGLRLIYYSQIVNDFQKGDIAEGYSVSREKKESFPLTVTSAQKNPTAFYLCASSSGQTRWNEQFFGPGTRLTVL.

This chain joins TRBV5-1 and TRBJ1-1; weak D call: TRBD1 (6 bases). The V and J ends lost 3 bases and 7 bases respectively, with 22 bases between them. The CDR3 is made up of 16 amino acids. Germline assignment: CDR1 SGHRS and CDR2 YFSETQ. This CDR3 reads CASSSLQGKRVGEAFF. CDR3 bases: TGCGCCAGCAGCTCCCTACAGGGAAAGAGGGTCGGTGAAGCTTTCTTT.

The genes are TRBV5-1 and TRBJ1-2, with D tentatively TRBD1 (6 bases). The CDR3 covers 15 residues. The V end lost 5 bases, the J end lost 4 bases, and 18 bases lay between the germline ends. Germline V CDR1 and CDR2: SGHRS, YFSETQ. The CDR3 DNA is TGCGCCAGCAGTCAGGGGCCCACCTTGTCCTATGGCTACACCTTC. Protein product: CASSQGPTLSYGYTF.

In DNA form, the CDR3 reads TGTGCCAGCAGCATAGGTGACAGGGTGGATGGCTACACCTTC. Translating gives CASSIGDRVDGYTF. The chain has TRBV7-9 and TRBJ1-2; 7 nucleotides line up with TRBD1. The ends lost 5 bases at V and 6 bases at J; junction bases unmatched: 9. CDR1 SEHNR and CDR2 FQNEAQ come from the germline V gene (reference sequence). This CDR3 is 14 amino acids long.

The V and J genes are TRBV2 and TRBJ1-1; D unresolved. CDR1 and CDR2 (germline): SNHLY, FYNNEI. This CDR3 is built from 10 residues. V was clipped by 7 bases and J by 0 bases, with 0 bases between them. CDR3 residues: CASMNTEAFF. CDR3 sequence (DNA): TGTGCCAGCATGAACACTGAAGCTTTCTTT.

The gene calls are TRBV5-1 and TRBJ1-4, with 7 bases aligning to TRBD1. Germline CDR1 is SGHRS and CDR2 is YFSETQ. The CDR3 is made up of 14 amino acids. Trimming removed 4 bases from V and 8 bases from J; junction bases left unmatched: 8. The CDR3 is CASSPGTEEEKLFF. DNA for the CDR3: TGCGCCAGCAGCCCCGGGACAGAGGAAGAAAAACTGTTTTTT.

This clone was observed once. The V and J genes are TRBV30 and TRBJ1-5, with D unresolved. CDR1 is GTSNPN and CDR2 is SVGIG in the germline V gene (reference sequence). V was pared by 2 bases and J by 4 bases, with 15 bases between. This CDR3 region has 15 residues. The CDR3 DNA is TGTGCCTGGAGTTTTGGGTCAGCAACAAATCAGCCCCAGCATTTT. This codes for CAWSFGSATNQPQHF.

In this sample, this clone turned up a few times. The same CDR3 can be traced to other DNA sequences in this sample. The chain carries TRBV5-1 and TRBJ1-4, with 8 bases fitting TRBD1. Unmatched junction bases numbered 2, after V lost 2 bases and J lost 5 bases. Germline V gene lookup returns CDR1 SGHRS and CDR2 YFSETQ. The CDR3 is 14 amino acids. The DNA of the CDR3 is TGCGCCAGCAGCTTCGGACAGGGAAATGAAAAACTGTTTTTT. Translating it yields CASSFGQGNEKLFF.